Each of the 26 T cell receptor beta chains below was sequenced from the same sample in a study of T cells in Graves' hyperthyroidism and ophthalmopathy (dated by TCRdb to about 2019). Receptor libraries were prepared by multiplex PCR. The instrument was an Illumina HiSeq 2000. Amplification of TCR beta CDR3 regions was carried out from RNA transcripts. The first round of RT-PCR for the TCR CDR3 was performed with the HTBI primer set and the Qiagen OneStep RT-PCR kit. TCRdb reworked the public reads: Q25 trimming with fastp, MiXCR clone assembly, productive beta chains retained. Entries that share a CDR3 protein sequence are merged under the most common genes and DNA. The sample table records a few hundred thousand distinct CDR3 sequences; less than 20% of these occur just once. The ten largest clonotypes hold 40% of the sample. The source material was blood. These receptors came from a man aged 18 to 29 with Graves' ophthalmopathy.

Remarks on this clonotype: This may be a read error, as it is one base from a much larger clone. V usage is TRBV7-3 and J usage is TRBJ1-1, with D possibly matching TRBD1 (5 bases). Germline V gene data show CDR1 as SGHTA and CDR2 as FQGTGA. The CDR3 is made up of 15 amino acids. The CDR3 sequence: CASSPGDGMNTEAYF. In DNA, the CDR3 is TGTGCCAGCAGCCCCGGGGACGGAATGAACACTGAAGCTTACTTT.

This clonotype has just a few counts. The CDR3 bases are TGTGCCATCAGTGGGGAAGGAGAGCAGTTCTTC. Translated, it gives CAISGEGEQFF. V is TRBV10-3 and J is TRBJ2-1; D is unresolved. Germline V CDR1 and CDR2: ENHRY, SYGVKD. The CDR3 loop spans 11 amino acids. Trimming shortened V by 4 bases and J by 10 bases, and 8 bases separated the two germline ends.

This clonotype was seen repeatedly, ten times or more. The chain is built from TRBV27 and TRBJ2-3, with D perhaps TRBD1 (6 bases). Germline CDR1 reads MNHEY; CDR2 reads SMNVEV (reference sequence). CDR3 size: 12 residues. The V end was cut by 8 bases, the J end by 1 base, with 7 bases between. The CDR3, as DNA: TGTGCCAGCTGGACAGGCACAGATACGCAGTATTTT. Translating gives CASWTGTDTQYF.

This clonotype has at least ten counts. The gene calls are TRBV7-3 and TRBJ2-1; the D is unclear. The germline CDR1 and CDR2 sequences are SGHTA and FQGTGA. V was clipped by 8 bases and J by 0 bases, with 11 bases between them. This CDR3 is 14 amino acids long. The CDR3 nucleotides are TGTGCCAGCGCCGAGAGGAGCTCCTACAATGAGCAGTTCTTC. Its translation: CASAERSSYNEQFF.

About this clonotype: Just one base apart from a much larger clone, this may be a read error. This chain joins TRBV7-9 and TRBJ2-7; tentatively, D is TRBD2 (5 bases). The CDR3 loop spans 13 amino acids. V lost 4 bases to trimming and J lost 6 bases, with 13 bases between them. Germline V gene data show CDR1 as SEHNR and CDR2 as FQNEAQ (reference sequence). This CDR3 is CASSSPRRPEQYF. The CDR3 DNA sequence: TGTGCCAGCAGCTCCCCGCGGAGGCCCGAGCAGTACTTC.

A few counts support this clonotype. The chain links TRBV15 to TRBJ2-2; possible D gene TRBD1, 7 bases. V was trimmed by 1 base and J by 4 bases, leaving 13 bases between them. Germline V gene data show CDR1 as LNHNV and CDR2 as YYDKDF (reference sequence). The CDR3 has 16 residues. For the CDR3, the DNA is TGTGCCACCAGCAGAGCCAGGGGGGCGGTCACCGGGGAGCTGTTTTTT. It codes for CATSRARGAVTGELFF.

This clonotype was detected only once. The rearrangement joins TRBV3-1 to TRBJ2-3; 8 nucleotides line up with TRBD2. V shed 4 bases and J 5 bases; nucleotides not matched to a gene: 5. CDR3 length equals 14 residues. Germline values: CDR1 LGHDT, CDR2 YNNKEL (reference sequence). The CDR3 loop reads CASSLAGRGDTQYF. The CDR3 bases are TGTGCCAGCAGCCTAGCGGGACGTGGAGATACGCAGTATTTT.

This clonotype was observed a handful of times. The chain uses TRBV5-1 and TRBJ2-5; 12 bases align to TRBD1. Losses at the gene ends were 7 bases for V and 5 bases for J; bases not matched to a gene: 6. The CDR3 is 14 amino acids. CDR1 SGHRS and CDR2 YFSETQ come from the germline V gene. The CDR3 loop reads CASGGQGARETQYF. CDR3 bases: TGCGCCAGCGGGGGACAGGGGGCGAGGGAGACCCAGTACTTC.

The chain couples TRBV27 to TRBJ1-2; D is possibly TRBD1 (5 bases). The V gene's germline CDR1 is MNHEY and CDR2 SMNVEV (reference sequence). The CDR3 is made up of 12 amino acids. The V and J ends lost 9 bases and 7 bases respectively, with 15 bases between them. CDR3 DNA sequence: TGTGCCAGTTGGGAACAGGAGGGTGGCTACACCTTC. Its protein is CASWEQEGGYTF.

CDR3 region: CASSISEAGGRNEQFF. CDR3 DNA sequence: TGTGCCAGTAGTATTTCAGAAGCGGGGGGGCGGAATGAGCAGTTCTTC. The chain joins TRBV19 to TRBJ2-1, with 10 nucleotides matching TRBD2. V lost 3 bases to trimming and J lost 7 bases; unmatched junction nucleotides: 9. The germline V gene has CDR1 LNHDA and CDR2 SQIVND (reference sequence). The CDR3 consists of 16 residues.

This chain links TRBV19 with TRBJ1-1, with D perhaps TRBD1 (5 bases). With 6 bases removed from V and 4 bases from J, the gap between germline ends came to 12 bases. The CDR3 consists of 13 residues. Germline lookup yields CDR1 LNHDA and CDR2 SQIVND (reference sequence). The CDR3 sequence: CASRLAGGTEAFF. CDR3 nucleotide sequence: TGTGCCAGTAGGCTAGCCGGGGGCACTGAAGCTTTCTTT.

Only a few counts were recorded for this clonotype. This chain's CDR3 is CASSQVAGGHSSYEQYF. CDR3 nucleotide sequence: TGCGCCAGCAGCCAAGTGGCGGGGGGGCACAGCTCCTACGAGCAGTACTTC. The chain uses TRBV4-1 and TRBJ2-7, with TRBD2 matching over 9 bases. The CDR3 has 17 residues. With V trimmed by 1 base and J by 0 bases, 7 bases remained unmatched. Germline CDR1 and CDR2: MGHRA and YSYEKL.

This clonotype was counted at least ten times. The chain links TRBV27 to TRBJ2-7; 11 bases are shared with TRBD1. V lost 5 bases to trimming and J lost 4 bases; unmatched junction nucleotides: 4. The CDR3 is made up of 14 amino acids. Germline lookup yields CDR1 MNHEY and CDR2 SMNVEV (reference sequence). For the CDR3, the DNA is TGTGCCAGCAGTGGTGGGACAGGGGGTTACGAGCAGTACTTC. This encodes CASSGGTGGYEQYF.

The chain has TRBV6-2 or TRBV6-3 and TRBJ1-1; 8 positions agree with TRBD1. Per germline, CDR1 MNHEY and CDR2 SVGEGT. CDR3 length: 13 amino acids. V trimming: 7 bases; J trimming: 5 bases; junction bases outside the gene matches: 6. CDR3 protein: CASKLDRETEAFF. The CDR3 coding sequence is TGTGCCAGCAAATTGGACAGGGAAACTGAAGCTTTCTTT.

This clonotype was counted a few times. V gene TRBV6-1 combines with J gene TRBJ2-5, with D possibly being TRBD2 (6 bases). CDR3 length equals 16 residues. CDR1 is MNHNS and CDR2 is SASEGT in the germline V gene. V gave up 3 bases and J gave up 2 bases, with 16 bases separating them. CDR3 loop: CASSDGLQVAQETQYF. The DNA of the CDR3 is TGTGCCAGCAGTGACGGACTACAGGTTGCACAAGAGACCCAGTACTTC.

The chain couples TRBV10-2 to TRBJ2-4, with 8 bases that match TRBD2. The CDR3 contains 17 residues. V was pared by 6 bases and J by 0 bases, with 10 bases of the junction left unmatched. Germline V gives CDR1 WSHSY, CDR2 SAAADI. CDR3 sequence reads: CASSKGVAGGAKNIQYF. The CDR3 nucleotides read TGCGCCAGCAGCAAGGGGGTGGCGGGGGGAGCCAAAAACATTCAGTACTTC.

The chain has TRBV4-2 and TRBJ2-3; 7 nucleotides agree with TRBD2. Trimming at V came to 0 bases and at J to 6 bases, leaving 6 bases not matched to a gene. This CDR3 contains 15 residues. Germline loops: CDR1 LGHNA, CDR2 YNFKEQ. CDR3 sequence (DNA): TGTGCCAGCAGCCAAGATGGGGGGGAAACCGATACGCAGTATTTT. Its protein product is CASSQDGGETDTQYF.

This clonotype has ten or more counts. V and J are TRBV12-3 or TRBV12-4 and TRBJ1-3, with 7 nucleotides matching TRBD1. The CDR3 has 15 residues. The V and J ends lost 4 bases and 1 base, in that order; junction bases with no gene match: 4. The CDR3, as DNA: TGTGCCAGCAGTTCACCAGGGGGTTCTGGAAACACCATATATTTT. It codes for CASSSPGGSGNTIYF.

This clonotype was detected only a few times. The chain carries TRBV3-1 and TRBJ2-1; TRBD1 might be the D (5 bases). V was clipped by 5 bases and J by 7 bases, with 9 bases between them. This CDR3 has 12 residues. Germline assignment: CDR1 LGHDT and CDR2 YNNKEL (reference sequence). The CDR3 DNA follows: TGTGCCAGCAGCAAACGACAGAATGAGCAGTTCTTC. Amino acid sequence: CASSKRQNEQFF.

This clonotype was counted many times. The chain joins TRBV6-1 to TRBJ1-2; TRBD1 matches at 10 bases. CDR3 size: 13 residues. The germline V gene has CDR1 MNHNS and CDR2 SASEGT. V trimming: 4 bases; J trimming: 4 bases; junction bases outside the gene matches: 0. Written as DNA, the CDR3 is TGTGCCAGCAGTGGGACAGGGGGCTATGGCTACACCTTC. This sequence encodes CASSGTGGYGYTF.

This clonotype showed up many times. The V and J genes are TRBV18 and TRBJ1-1; D might be TRBD1 (6 bases). Trimming shortened V by 3 bases and J by 7 bases, and 12 bases separated the two germline ends. Germline values: CDR1 KGHSH, CDR2 LQKENI. There are 13 residues in the CDR3. Here the CDR3 reads CASSPGQGLEAFF. The CDR3 nucleotides read TGTGCCAGCTCACCGGGGCAGGGGCTTGAAGCTTTCTTT.

This clonotype was detected a few times. The chain joins TRBV28 to TRBJ2-6; tentatively, D is TRBD2 (5 bases). CDR1 is MDHEN, CDR2 SYDVKM, per germline. V shed 1 base and J shed 1 base, with 5 bases lying between them. The CDR3 totals 15 residues. CDR3 nucleotides: TGTGCCAGCAGTTTATCGGGGTCTGGGGCCAACGTCCTGACTTTC. This encodes CASSLSGSGANVLTF.

In its sample, this clonotype was seen a few times. The V and J genes are TRBV10-3 and TRBJ2-3; 14 nucleotides line up with TRBD2. Germline V lookup: CDR1 ENHRY, CDR2 SYGVKD. Trimming at V came to 4 bases and at J to 2 bases, leaving 2 bases not matched to a gene. CDR3 length: 16 residues. In nucleotides, the CDR3 is TGTGCCATCAGTGGGACTAGCGGGGGGACCACAGATACGCAGTATTTT. Its translation: CAISGTSGGTTDTQYF.

This clonotype has ten or more counts. CDR3 region: CASSPGDSNQPQHF. In nucleotides, the CDR3 is TGTGCCAGCAGCCCAGGGGATAGCAATCAGCCCCAGCATTTT. The chain links TRBV7-6 to TRBJ1-5, with D possibly being TRBD1 (6 bases). Germline V gene data show CDR1 as SGHVS and CDR2 as FNYEAQ. This CDR3 comprises 14 residues. Trimming stripped 5 bases from V and 0 bases from J, with 8 bases between.

This clonotype was counted a few times. The chain couples TRBV27 to TRBJ2-3; unclear D gene. The CDR3 totals 13 residues. Germline lookup yields CDR1 MNHEY and CDR2 SMNVEV (reference sequence). V was clipped by 3 bases and J by 6 bases, with 10 bases between them. CDR3 bases: TGTGCCAGCAGTTTGGCCAACTCCGATACGCAGTATTTT. This sequence encodes CASSLANSDTQYF.

This clonotype came up a few times. The chain has TRBV28 and TRBJ1-6, with D tentatively TRBD1 (5 bases). The CDR3 runs to 17 residues. Germline CDR1 and CDR2: MDHEN and SYDVKM. V was trimmed by 6 bases and J by 0 bases, leaving 15 bases between them. Here the CDR3 reads CASSTAGGNSYNSPLHF. The CDR3 nucleotides read TGTGCCAGCAGCACAGCCGGGGGAAACTCCTATAATTCACCCCTCCACTTT.